Listed below are T cell receptor beta chains from one sample, sequenced in a study of blood T cell repertoires in COVID-19. The assay was immunoSEQ multiplex PCR, and TCRdb's table has in-frame clones only and misses some. Of under 250,000 clones listed, roughly 82% are singletons. Sequencing input: peripheral blood. These receptors all stem from a man aged 80 or over with acute or convalescent COVID-19. Both conserved end residues are trimmed from each CDR3. Some rows have no size entry. The others give once, few or many, or a class for an expanded clone.

clone_size v_call cdr3_aa
. TRBV7-6 ASSPLGDRGNTEAF
. TRBV3-1/TRBV3-2 ASSQGGLGGYT
. TRBV5-1 ASTLGDFEGTEAF
once TRBV19 ASTGGTGTEAF
. TRBV5-1 ASSLGGSSGNTIY
. TRBV10-3 AISELRGDTQY
. TRBV4-3 ASSPAVGGQPQH
. TRBV20-1 SGTDRTEAF
few TRBV7-3 ASSVGDYPSTDTQY
once TRBV5-1 ASSWTGDTEAF
. TRBV29-1 SVAPGADAEQY
. TRBV4-3 ASSQNELLGHYGYT
few TRBV5-5 ASSSPGLGNTIY
few TRBV6-6 ASSYSRGQNNSPLH
. TRBV10-3 AISDPWTAQETQY
. TRBV19 ATGTEPSIYGYT
. TRBV15 ATSRDTSGSTDTQY
. TRBV10-1 ASSRDRGLHSYNEQF
. TRBV12-5 ASGLGSLAASTDTQY
. TRBV3-1/TRBV3-2 ASSLREATEAF
. TRBV28 ASSTQGQGYT
. TRBV27 ASSSEGALGANVLT
few TRBV12-3/TRBV12-4 ASNLGGNQPQH
. TRBV7-6 ASSLGTGLGETQY
. TRBV6-5 ASSRQAPGAF
. TRBV9 ASSARQGANSPLH
. TRBV11-2 ASRANPGQTNTEAF